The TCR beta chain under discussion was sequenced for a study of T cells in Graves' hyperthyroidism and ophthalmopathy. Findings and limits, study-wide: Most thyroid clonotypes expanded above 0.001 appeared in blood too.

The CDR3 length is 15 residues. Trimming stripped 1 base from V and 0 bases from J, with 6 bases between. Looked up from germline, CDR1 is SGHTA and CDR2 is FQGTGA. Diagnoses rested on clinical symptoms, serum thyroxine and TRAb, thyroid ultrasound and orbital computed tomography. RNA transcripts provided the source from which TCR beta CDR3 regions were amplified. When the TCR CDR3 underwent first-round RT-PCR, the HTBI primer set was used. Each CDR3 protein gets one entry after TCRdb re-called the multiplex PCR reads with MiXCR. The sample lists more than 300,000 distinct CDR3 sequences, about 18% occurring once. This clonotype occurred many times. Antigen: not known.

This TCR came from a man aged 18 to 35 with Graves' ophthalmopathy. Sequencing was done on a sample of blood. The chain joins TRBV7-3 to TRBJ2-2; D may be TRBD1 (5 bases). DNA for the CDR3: TGTGCCAGCAGCTTAAACAGGCCGAACACCGGGGAGCTGTTTTTT. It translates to CASSLNRPNTGELFF.